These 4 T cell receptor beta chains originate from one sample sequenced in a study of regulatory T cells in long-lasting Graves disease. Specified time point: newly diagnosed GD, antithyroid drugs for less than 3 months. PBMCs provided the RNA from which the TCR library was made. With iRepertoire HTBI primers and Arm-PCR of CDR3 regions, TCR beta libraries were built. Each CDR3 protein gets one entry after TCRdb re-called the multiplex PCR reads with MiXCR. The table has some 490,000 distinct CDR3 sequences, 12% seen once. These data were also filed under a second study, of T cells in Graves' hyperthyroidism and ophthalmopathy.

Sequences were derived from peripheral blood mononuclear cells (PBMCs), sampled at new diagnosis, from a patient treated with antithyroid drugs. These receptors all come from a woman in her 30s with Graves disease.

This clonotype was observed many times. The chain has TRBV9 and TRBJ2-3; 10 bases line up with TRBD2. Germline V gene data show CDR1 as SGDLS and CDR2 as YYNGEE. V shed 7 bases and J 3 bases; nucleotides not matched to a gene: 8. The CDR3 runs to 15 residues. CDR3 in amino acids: CASGTASGSTDTQYF. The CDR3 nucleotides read TGTGCCAGCGGCACGGCTAGCGGGAGTACAGATACGCAGTATTTT.

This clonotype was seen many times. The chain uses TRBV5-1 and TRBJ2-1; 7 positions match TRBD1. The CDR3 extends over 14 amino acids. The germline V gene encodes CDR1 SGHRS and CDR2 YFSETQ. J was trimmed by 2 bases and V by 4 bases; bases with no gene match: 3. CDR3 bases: TGCGCCAGCAGCCAGGGACAGACCTACAATGAGCAGTTCTTC. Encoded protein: CASSQGQTYNEQFF.

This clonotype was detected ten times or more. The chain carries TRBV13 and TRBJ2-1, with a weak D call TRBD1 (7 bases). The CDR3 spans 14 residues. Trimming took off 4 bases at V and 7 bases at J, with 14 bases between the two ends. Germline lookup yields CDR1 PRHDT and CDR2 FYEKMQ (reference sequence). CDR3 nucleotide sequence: TGTGCCAGCAGCTCCGGCAGGGGGAGGAATGAGCAGTTCTTC. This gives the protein CASSSGRGRNEQFF. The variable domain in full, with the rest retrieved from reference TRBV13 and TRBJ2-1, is AAGVIQSPRHLIKEKRETATLKCYPIPRHDTVYWYQQGPGQDPQFLISFYEKMQSDKGSIPDRFSAQQFSDYHSELNMSSLELGDSALYFCASSSGRGRNEQFFGPGTRLTVL.

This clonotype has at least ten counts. CDR3 nucleotide sequence: TGTGCCAGCTCACCTCCGGGGGACACTGAAGCTTTCTTT. Protein: CASSPPGDTEAFF. The chain links TRBV18 to TRBJ1-1, with D possibly TRBD1 on 5 matching bases. The ends were cut back, 3 bases at V and 3 bases at J, with 8 bases in the middle. CDR1 is KGHSH and CDR2 is LQKENI in the germline V gene. This CDR3 is 13 amino acids long.